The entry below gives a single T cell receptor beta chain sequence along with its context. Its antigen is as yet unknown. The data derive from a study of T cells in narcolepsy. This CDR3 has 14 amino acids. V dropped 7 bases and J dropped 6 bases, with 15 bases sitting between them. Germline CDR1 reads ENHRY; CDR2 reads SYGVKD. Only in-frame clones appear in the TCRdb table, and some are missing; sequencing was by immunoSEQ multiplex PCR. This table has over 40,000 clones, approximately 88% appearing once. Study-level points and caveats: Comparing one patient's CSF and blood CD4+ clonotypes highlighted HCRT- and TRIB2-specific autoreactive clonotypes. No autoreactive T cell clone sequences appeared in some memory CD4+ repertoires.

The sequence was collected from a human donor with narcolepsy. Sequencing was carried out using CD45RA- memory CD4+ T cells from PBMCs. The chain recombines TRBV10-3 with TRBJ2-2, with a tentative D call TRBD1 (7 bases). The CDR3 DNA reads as TGTGCCATCACTAGAGACAGGGAGGCCGGGGAGCTGTTTTTT. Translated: CAITRDREAGELFF.